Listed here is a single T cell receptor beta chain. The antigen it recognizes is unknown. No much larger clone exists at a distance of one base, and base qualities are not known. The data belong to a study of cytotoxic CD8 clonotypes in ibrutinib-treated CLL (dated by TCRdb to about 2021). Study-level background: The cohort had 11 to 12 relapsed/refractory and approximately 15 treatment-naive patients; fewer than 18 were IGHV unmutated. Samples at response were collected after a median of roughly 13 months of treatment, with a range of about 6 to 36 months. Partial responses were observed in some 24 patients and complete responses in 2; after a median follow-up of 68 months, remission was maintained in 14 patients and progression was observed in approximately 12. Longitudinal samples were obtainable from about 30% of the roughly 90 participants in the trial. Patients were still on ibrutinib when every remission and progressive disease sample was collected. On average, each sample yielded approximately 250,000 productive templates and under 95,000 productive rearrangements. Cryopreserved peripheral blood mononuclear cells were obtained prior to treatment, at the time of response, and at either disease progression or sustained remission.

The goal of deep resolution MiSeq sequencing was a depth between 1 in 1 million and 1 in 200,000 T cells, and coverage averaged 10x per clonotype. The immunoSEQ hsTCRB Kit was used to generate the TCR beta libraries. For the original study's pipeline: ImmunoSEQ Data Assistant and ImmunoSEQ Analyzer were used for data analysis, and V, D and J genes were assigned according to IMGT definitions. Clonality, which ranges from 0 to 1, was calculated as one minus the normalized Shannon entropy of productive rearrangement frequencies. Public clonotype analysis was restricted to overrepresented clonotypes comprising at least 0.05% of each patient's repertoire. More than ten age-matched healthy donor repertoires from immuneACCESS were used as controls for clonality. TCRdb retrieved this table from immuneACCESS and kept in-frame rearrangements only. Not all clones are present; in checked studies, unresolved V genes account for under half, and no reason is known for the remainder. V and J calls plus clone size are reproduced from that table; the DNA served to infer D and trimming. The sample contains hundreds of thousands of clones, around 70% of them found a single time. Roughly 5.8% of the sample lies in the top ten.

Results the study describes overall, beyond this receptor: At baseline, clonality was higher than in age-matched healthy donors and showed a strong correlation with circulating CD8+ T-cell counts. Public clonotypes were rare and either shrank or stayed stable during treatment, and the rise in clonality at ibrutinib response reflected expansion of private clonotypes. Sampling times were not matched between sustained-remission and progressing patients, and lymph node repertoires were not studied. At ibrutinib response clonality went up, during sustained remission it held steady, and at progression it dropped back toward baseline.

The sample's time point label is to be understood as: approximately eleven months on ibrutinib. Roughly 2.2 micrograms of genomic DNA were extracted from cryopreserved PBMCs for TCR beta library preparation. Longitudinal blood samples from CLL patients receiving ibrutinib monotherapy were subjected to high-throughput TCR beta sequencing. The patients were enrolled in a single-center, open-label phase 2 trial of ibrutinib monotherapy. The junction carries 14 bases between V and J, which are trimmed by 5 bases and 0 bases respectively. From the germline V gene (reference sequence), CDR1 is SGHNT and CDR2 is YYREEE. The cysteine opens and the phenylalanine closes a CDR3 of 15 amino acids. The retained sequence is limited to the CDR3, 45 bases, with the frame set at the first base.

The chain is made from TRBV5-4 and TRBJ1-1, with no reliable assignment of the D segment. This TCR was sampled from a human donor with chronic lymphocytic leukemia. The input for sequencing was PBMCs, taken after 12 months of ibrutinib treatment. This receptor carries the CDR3 CASRTGGFMNTEAFF. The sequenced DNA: TGTGCCAGCAGAACTGGAGGGTTCATGAACACTGAAGCTTTCTTT.